Sequencing of this T cell receptor (beta chain) was carried out in a study of beta chain features in type 1 diabetes. General study findings and limits: The VDJ junctions of type 1 diabetes patients carried fewer insertions and more deletions.

What was sequenced were expressed TCRB transcripts, since all of the isolated RNA had been reverse transcribed. Using immunoSEQ multiplex PCR, the repertoire was profiled, and TCRdb retains in-frame clones only, with some absent. The sample has just over 450,000 clones; approximately 30% are singletons. This clone was seen only a few times. What it binds is unknown. The same CDR3 is also encoded by other DNA sequences in this sample. V was shortened by 5 bases and J by 4 bases, with 4 bases between the two germline ends. In germline, CDR1 is SNHLY, CDR2 FYNNEI. This CDR3 contains 11 residues. Sample: naive CD4+ T cells from blood. The clonotype originates from a man aged 18 to 30 in good health. The rearrangement uses TRBV2 and TRBJ2-3, with D uncertain. The CDR3 spells CASSFPDTQYF. The CDR3 coding sequence is TGTGCCAGCAGTTTTCCAGATACGCAGTATTTT.